Presented here are 11 T cell receptor beta chains from one specimen sequenced in a study of shared clonotypes between healthy human individuals. The data were produced by immunoSEQ multiplex PCR, yet TCRdb's version contains in-frame clones alone and is incomplete. The profile shows about 1.5 million clones, approximately 98% of them singletons. Material: naive CD4+ T cells sorted from blood. Described subset: CD45RA+ positively selected. All receptors derive from a man aged 25 to 40 in good health.

The chain couples TRBV5-1 to TRBJ2-2, with D possibly matching TRBD2 (6 bases). The CDR3 has 16 amino acids. The V gene lost 0 bases and the J gene lost 7 bases, with 16 bases spanning the gap. Germline CDR1 and CDR2: SGHRS and YFSETQ. CDR3 DNA: TGCGCCAGCAGCTTGGGACTAGTTGGAGGCAGCGGGGAGCTGTTTTTT. It translates to CASSLGLVGGSGELFF.

This clone has a single count. The gene calls are TRBV6-5 and TRBJ2-7; D is perhaps TRBD2 (6 bases). The germline gives CDR1 MNHEY, CDR2 SVGAGI. V was shortened by 5 bases and J by 2 bases, with 7 bases between the two germline ends. The CDR3 is 12 residues long. This CDR3 is CASSGLTYEQYF. CDR3 sequence (DNA): TGTGCCAGCAGTGGACTAACCTACGAGCAGTACTTC.

The CDR3 region is CASSPGTGGPSYEQYF. In DNA, the CDR3 is TGTGCCAGCTCACCAGGGACAGGGGGACCCTCCTACGAGCAGTACTTC. The chain couples TRBV18 to TRBJ2-7; 11 nucleotides agree with TRBD1. CDR3 length: 16 residues. CDR1 and CDR2 from the germline V gene are KGHSH and LQKENI. V was pared by 2 bases and J by 0 bases, with 3 bases of the junction left unmatched.

With respect to this clone: Different DNA sequences within this sample yield the same CDR3. The chain carries TRBV18 and TRBJ2-2; 7 bases line up with TRBD1. Germline V lookup: CDR1 KGHSH, CDR2 LQKENI. With 3 bases clipped from V and 0 bases from J, the junction kept 1 base outside the gene matches. This CDR3 comprises 15 residues. The CDR3 is CASSPQGANTGELFF. CDR3 in DNA: TGTGCCAGCTCACCGCAGGGGGCGAACACCGGGGAGCTGTTTTTT.

The count of this clone is one. V is TRBV28 and J is TRBJ2-1, with D perhaps matching TRBD2 (6 bases). The length of the CDR3 is 16 residues. Between the trimmed V and J ends, which lost 3 bases and 7 bases, there was a span of 19 bases. The germline V gene has CDR1 MDHEN and CDR2 SYDVKM. CDR3 sequence: CASSFGLANPRNEQFF. DNA of the CDR3: TGTGCCAGCAGTTTTGGTCTAGCGAACCCACGGAATGAGCAGTTCTTC.

This chain links TRBV6-1 with TRBJ1-5; 7 nucleotides line up with TRBD1. V shed 0 bases, J shed 5 bases, and the junction held 4 bases outside the gene matches. Germline V gene lookup returns CDR1 MNHNS and CDR2 SASEGT. There are 15 residues in the CDR3. CDR3 DNA sequence: TGTGCCAGCAGTGAAGCGACAGGGTCCCATCAGCCCCAGCATTTT. Protein product: CASSEATGSHQPQHF.

The chain links TRBV9 to TRBJ1-1; a weak D match, TRBD1 (5 bases). Deletions cut 1 base from V and 6 bases from J, with 13 bases between. The CDR3 has 14 residues. The germline V gene encodes CDR1 SGDLS and CDR2 YYNGEE. The CDR3 DNA follows: TGTGCCAGCAGCGTATTGGGGGAACCCTCTGAAGCTTTCTTT. It codes for CASSVLGEPSEAFF.

Here the CDR3 DNA reads TGCGCCAGTTGTGACGGACAGCTCACAGATACGCAGTATTTT. This translates into CASCDGQLTDTQYF. The rearrangement links TRBV5-1 to TRBJ2-3, with a possible D match to TRBD1 (6 bases). The CDR3 contains 14 residues. Trimming pared 8 bases from V and 2 bases from J, leaving 15 bases between. Germline V CDR1 and CDR2: SGHRS, YFSETQ. Using reference TRBV5-1 and TRBJ2-3 for the parts outside the CDR3, the full variable domain is KAGVTQTPRYLIKTRGQQVTLSCSPISGHRSVSWYQQTPGQGLQFLFEYFSETQRNKGNFPGRFSGRQFSNSRSEMNVSTLELGDSALYLCASCDGQLTDTQYFGPGTRLTVL.

V usage is TRBV29-1 and J usage is TRBJ2-1; D remains ambiguous. Trimming left V 8 bases short and J 2 bases short, with 19 bases between. The CDR3 totals 15 residues. Per germline, CDR1 SQVTM and CDR2 ANQGSEA. The CDR3 DNA sequence: TGCAGCTGTCCTGTATCGGGCCATACCTACAATGAGCAGTTCTTC. It yields the protein CSCPVSGHTYNEQFF.

This rearrangement joins TRBV7-2 to TRBJ2-7; 10 nucleotides match TRBD2. The CDR3 has 19 amino acids. V trimming: 4 bases; J trimming: 3 bases; junction bases outside the gene matches: 18. Looked up from germline, CDR1 is SGHTA and CDR2 is FQGNSA. The CDR3, as DNA: TGTGCCAGCAGCTCCCCAAGCGGGAGGGGCTGGGGGGGGCTCTACGAGCAGTACTTC. This encodes CASSSPSGRGWGGLYEQYF.

The sample holds one count of this clone. Other DNA sequences in the same sample also yield this CDR3. The J gene is TRBJ2-7, the V gene TRBV5-4, with D possibly being TRBD2 (5 bases). The CDR3 is made up of 14 amino acids. V was clipped by 0 bases and J by 3 bases, with 10 bases between them. In germline, CDR1 is SGHNT, CDR2 YYREEE (reference sequence). The CDR3 loop reads CASSLAAGSYEQYF. In nucleotides, the CDR3 is TGTGCCAGCAGCTTGGCCGCGGGCAGCTACGAGCAGTACTTC.